This T cell receptor (beta chain) stems from a study of CD8 T cells in ankylosing spondylitis. Findings and caveats of the study: Past research had described some motif variants in reactive arthritis synovial fluid and blood.

At least ten counts were recorded for this clonotype. Its antigen is undetermined. TCRdb reprocessed the 5' RACE reads with MiXCR, giving one entry per CDR3 protein. The sample consists of roughly 180,000 distinct CDR3 sequences, around 8.9% of them appearing once. Germline V gene lookup returns CDR1 SNHLY and CDR2 FYNNEI. The CDR3 sequence is 15 residues long. V was trimmed by 8 bases and J by 2 bases, leaving 18 bases between them. The sequencing sample was made of blood, either unsorted or a sorted T cell fraction (not recorded which). The chain is built from TRBV2 and TRBJ1-2; D possibly corresponds to TRBD1 (6 bases). This TCR was sampled from a female donor with ankylosing spondylitis or in good health (not recorded which). CDR3 nucleotide sequence: TGTGCCAGCTTGAACCCACGGACAGTAAACTATGGCTACACCTTC. Protein product: CASLNPRTVNYGYTF.